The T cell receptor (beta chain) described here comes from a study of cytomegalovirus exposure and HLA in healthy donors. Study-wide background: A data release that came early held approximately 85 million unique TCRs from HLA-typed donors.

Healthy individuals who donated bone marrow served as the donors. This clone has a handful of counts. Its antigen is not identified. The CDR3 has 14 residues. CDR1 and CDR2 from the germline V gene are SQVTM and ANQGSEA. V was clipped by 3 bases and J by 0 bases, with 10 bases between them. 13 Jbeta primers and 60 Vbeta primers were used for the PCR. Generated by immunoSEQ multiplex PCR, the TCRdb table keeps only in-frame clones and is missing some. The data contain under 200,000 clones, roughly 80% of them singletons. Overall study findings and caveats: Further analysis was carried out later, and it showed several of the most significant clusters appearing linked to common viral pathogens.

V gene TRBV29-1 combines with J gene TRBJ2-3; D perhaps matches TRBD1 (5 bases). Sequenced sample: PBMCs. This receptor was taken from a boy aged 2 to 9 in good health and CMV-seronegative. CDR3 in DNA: TGCAGCGTTGAGGGGCAGGCTAGCACAGATACGCAGTATTTT. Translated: CSVEGQASTDTQYF.